These T cell receptor beta chains were read from a single sample in a study of blood T cell repertoires in COVID-19. Sequencing used immunoSEQ multiplex PCR; TCRdb keeps in-frame clones, though not all of them. Here the sample spans tens of thousands of clones, roughly 77% being singletons. Sample: peripheral blood. These receptors all stem from a human donor with active or convalescent COVID-19. The donor label of this sample is uncertain. Both conserved end residues are part of each CDR3. The order of the fields is V gene, clone size, J gene, D gene, CDR3 length, CDR3 DNA, CDR3 protein. A D gene is named only where the DNA matches it firmly. Clone size is given for some rows only: seen once, a few or many times, or a class if the clone is expanded.

>TRBV5-4|few|TRBJ1-4|NA|14
TGTGCCAGCAGTACCGGGACAAAGGATGAAAAACTGTTTTTT
CASSTGTKDEKLFF
>TRBV5-1|NA|TRBJ2-1|NA|17
TGCGCCAGCAGCCCCTCGGTGGGCGGGAACTCCTACAATGAGCAGTTCTTC
CASSPSVGGNSYNEQFF
>TRBV6-2/TRBV6-3|NA|TRBJ2-4|TRBD2|18
TGTGCCAGCAGTTACCTGGGACTAGCGGGACCTGCCAAAAACATTCAGTACTTC
CASSYLGLAGPAKNIQYF
>TRBV7-6|NA|TRBJ2-7|NA|14
TGTGCCAGCACCCCGCCCGGTGGGCAGGACGAGCAGTACTTC
CASTPPGGQDEQYF
>TRBV25-1|NA|TRBJ2-7|TRBD2|17
TGTGCCAGCAGGCGGGCGGCTACCGGCGGGGGCTCCTACGAGCAGTACTTC
CASRRAATGGGSYEQYF
>TRBV3-1/TRBV3-2|NA|TRBJ2-1|TRBD2|18
TGTGCCAGCAGCCAAGATTTCGGTCTAGCGGGAGGGTACAATGAGCAGTTCTTC
CASSQDFGLAGGYNEQFF
>TRBV14|once|TRBJ2-5|TRBD2|18
TGTGCCAGCAGCCCACCGGGGGGACCTACGAACTTACAAGAGACCCAGTACTTC
CASSPPGGPTNLQETQYF
>TRBV7-2|NA|TRBJ2-7|NA|15
TGTGCCAGCAGCCCGCGGGGGCGGGATCCCTACGAGCAGTACTTC
CASSPRGRDPYEQYF
>TRBV29-1|NA|TRBJ1-4|TRBD1|14
TGCAGCGTCTTCCCGGGACAGGGGAATGAAAAACTGTTTTTT
CSVFPGQGNEKLFF
>TRBV24-1|NA|TRBJ2-1|TRBD2|18
TGTGCCACCAGTGATTCGCTTGGGGGGACTAGGACCAACAATGAGCAGTTCTTC
CATSDSLGGTRTNNEQFF
>TRBV27|NA|TRBJ1-5|NA|16
TGTGCCAGCAGTTTATCGTACACCGCGGGCAATCAGCCCCAGCATTTT
CASSLSYTAGNQPQHF
>TRBV29-1|NA|TRBJ1-1|NA|12
TGCAGCGTTTTAAGGGGAAGAACTGAAGCTTTCTTT
CSVLRGRTEAFF